This entry is about one T cell receptor beta chain. Its antigen target is currently unknown. Spanning cysteine to phenylalanine, the CDR3 consists of 14 amino acids. A DNA sequence was not provided. CDR1 and CDR2 are read off the germline V gene as KGHSY and FQNENV. This specimen comes from a study of T cells expressing NK-cell markers (dated by TCRdb to 2018 to 2021). General notes on the study: TCR beta-chain repertoires were profiled in sorted CD3+CD56+NKG2C+, CD3+CD56+NKG2C- and CD3+CD56-NKG2C+ T-cell subsets from several donors. Sequencing of the libraries produced 2 x 150 bp reads on Illumina HiSeq 2000/2500, MiSeq or NextSeq. Seven of the eight sequenced donors were HCMV-seropositive and one was HCMV-seronegative. Randomly selected healthy volunteers, three men and five women, were used as the eight sequenced donors. Results and caveats for the whole study, not just this receptor: In six donors, the dominant CD3+CD56+NKG2C+ clonotypes ranked among the top 10 CD8+ clonotypes, making up about 1.0-7.5% of CD8+ T cells. Whether the expanded NKG2C-expressing T cell clones were specific for HCMV antigens remained unclear. Those dominant clonotypes were again the most abundant among CD3+CD56-NKG2C+ cells in a few donors, at roughly 28.3-65%.

HCMV-specific IgG was detected in serum with a commercial ELISA kit to determine HCMV serostatus. Ficoll density gradient centrifugation was used to isolate peripheral blood mononuclear cells from blood. The reads were generated on an Illumina HiSeq 2000. 5'RACE template switching, by which a universal primer site and unique molecular identifiers were added, was used to make TCR beta cDNA libraries. Synthesis of cDNA was primed from the TCR beta constant segment and was followed by two consecutive PCR amplification steps. Under the source paper's analysis protocol: MIGEC handled demultiplexing of the reads and grouping by UMI, while MiTCR was used to assemble and quantify clonotypes. To remove erroneous sequences, TCR cDNA sequences were retained only when supported by two or more reads. The tcR package was used for downstream repertoire analysis, with clonotypes matched between fractions based on CDR3 nucleotide sequence plus V segment. VDJmatch was used to annotate antigen specificity against VDJdb, with one amino acid substitution in CDR3 allowed. TCRdb reprocessed the reads and assigns one entry to each CDR3 protein sequence, leaving out DNA. The V and J calls were not made by the authors but by TCRdb's processing. This sample's table lists 200,000 to 300,000 distinct CDR3 sequences. The ten largest clones add up to 4% to 4.5% of the sample.

The sample taken for sequencing was blood T cells: a sorted CD56 or NKG2C T cell subset, CD4+ or CD8+ T cells, or bulk PBMC T cells (not recorded which). This clonotype was obtained from a woman aged 18 to 69 in good health. This chain joins TRBV16 to TRBJ2-1. The CDR3 region: CASSQIPSSKQQFF.